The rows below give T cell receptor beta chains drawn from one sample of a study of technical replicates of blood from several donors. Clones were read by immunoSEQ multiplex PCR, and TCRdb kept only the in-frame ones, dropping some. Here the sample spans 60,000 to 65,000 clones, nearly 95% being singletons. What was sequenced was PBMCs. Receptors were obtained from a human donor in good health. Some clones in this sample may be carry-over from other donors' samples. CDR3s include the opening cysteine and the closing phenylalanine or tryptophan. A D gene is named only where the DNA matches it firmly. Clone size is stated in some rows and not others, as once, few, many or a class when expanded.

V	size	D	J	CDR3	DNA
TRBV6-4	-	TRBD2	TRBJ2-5	CASSDSVREEGETQYF	TGTGCCAGCAGTGACTCTGTGCGGGAGGAGGGAGAGACCCAGTACTTC
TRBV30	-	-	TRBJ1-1	CAWSVGPLNTEAFF	TGTGCCTGGAGTGTGGGGCCTTTGAACACTGAAGCTTTCTTT
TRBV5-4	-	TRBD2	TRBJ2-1	CASSLDPSGGYNEQFF	TGTGCCAGCAGCTTGGACCCCAGCGGGGGCTACAATGAGCAGTTCTTC
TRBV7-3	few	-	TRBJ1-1	CASSLVPSQGIDEAFF	TGTGCCAGCAGCTTAGTTCCGTCCCAGGGGATTGATGAAGCTTTCTTT
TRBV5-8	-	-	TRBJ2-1	CASSLDRAEFF	TGTGCCAGCAGCTTGGACAGGGCCGAGTTCTTC
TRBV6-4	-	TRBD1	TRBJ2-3	CASSRTGGMDTQYF	TGTGCCAGCAGTCGGACAGGGGGCATGGATACGCAGTATTTT
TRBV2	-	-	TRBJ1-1	CASSARTGRGNTEAFF	TGTGCCAGCAGTGCCCGTACCGGACGGGGGAACACTGAAGCTTTCTTT
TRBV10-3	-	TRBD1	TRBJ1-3	CAISESGTGTLDTIYF	TGTGCCATCAGTGAGTCCGGGACAGGGACCTTAGACACCATATATTTT
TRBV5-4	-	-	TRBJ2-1	CASSLVGGDNEQFF	TGTGCCAGCAGCTTGGTCGGGGGAGACAATGAGCAGTTCTTC
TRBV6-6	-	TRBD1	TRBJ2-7	CASRDRVKYEQYF	TGTGCCAGCAGAGACAGGGTAAAGTACGAGCAGTACTTC
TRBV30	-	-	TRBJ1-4	CAWAGRWREKLFF	TGTGCCTGGGCAGGGAGGTGGCGTGAAAAACTGTTTTTT
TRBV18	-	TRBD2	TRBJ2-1	CASSPPSAGGPGEQFF	TGTGCCAGCTCACCACCGTCGGCGGGGGGGCCAGGAGAGCAGTTCTTC
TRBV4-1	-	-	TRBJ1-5	CASSQESHGSNQPQHF	TGCGCCAGCAGCCAAGAATCCCACGGGAGCAATCAGCCCCAGCATTTT
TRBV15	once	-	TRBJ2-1	CATSRRRGGEQFF	TGTGCCACCAGCCGACGTCGGGGAGGTGAGCAGTTCTTC
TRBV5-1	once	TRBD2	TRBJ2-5	CASSPRLAGGPSGQETQYF	TGCGCCAGCAGCCCACGGCTAGCGGGGGGGCCAAGTGGCCAAGAGACCCAGTACTTC
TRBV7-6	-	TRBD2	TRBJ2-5	CASSLFGGGTTQETQYF	TGTGCCAGCAGCTTGTTTGGCGGGGGGACGACTCAAGAGACCCAGTACTTC
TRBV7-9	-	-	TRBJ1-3	CASSGGWGMVTGNTIYF	TGTGCCAGCAGCGGGGGGTGGGGAATGGTCACTGGAAACACCATATATTTT
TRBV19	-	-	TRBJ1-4	CASSATLSGGKLFF	TGTGCCAGTAGCGCCACTTTGTCCGGCGGGAAACTGTTTTTT
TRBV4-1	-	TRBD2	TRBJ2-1	CASSQDSSGGAGEQFF	TGCGCCAGCAGCCAAGATTCTAGCGGGGGGGCAGGAGAGCAGTTCTTC
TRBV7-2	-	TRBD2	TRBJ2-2	CASRPIGMASGGTGELFF	TGTGCCAGCAGACCTATCGGGATGGCTAGCGGGGGGACCGGGGAGCTGTTTTTT
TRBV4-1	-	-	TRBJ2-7	CASSQTMNYEQYF	TGCGCCAGCAGCCAAACAATGAACTACGAGCAGTACTTC
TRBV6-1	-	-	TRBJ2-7	CASSENLGYEQYF	TGTGCCAGCAGTGAGAACCTAGGTTACGAGCAGTACTTC
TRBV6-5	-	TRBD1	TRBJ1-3	CASRSGGTGNTIYF	TGTGCCAGCAGATCAGGGGGAACTGGAAACACCATATATTTT
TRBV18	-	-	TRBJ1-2	CASSPVGSGSWVNGYTF	TGTGCCAGCTCACCAGTGGGTTCGGGGAGTTGGGTGAATGGCTACACCTTC
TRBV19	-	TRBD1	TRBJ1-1	CASLPGQGLTDGYTEAFF	TGTGCCAGCCTACCCGGACAGGGACTCACTGACGGGTACACTGAAGCTTTCTTT
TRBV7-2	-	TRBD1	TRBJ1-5	CASSHGTGGSRENQPQHF	TGTGCCAGCAGCCACGGGACAGGGGGCTCCAGGGAAAATCAGCCCCAGCATTTT
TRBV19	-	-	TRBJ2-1	CASSGLARNEQFF	TGTGCCAGTTCCGGATTAGCTAGGAATGAGCAGTTCTTC
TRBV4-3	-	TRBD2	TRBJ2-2	CASRRASGGTRGELFF	TGCGCCAGCAGACGGGCTAGCGGGGGGACACGGGGGGAGCTGTTTTTT
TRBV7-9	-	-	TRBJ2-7	CASSPDGVEQYF	TGTGCCAGCAGCCCGGACGGGGTCGAGCAGTACTTC
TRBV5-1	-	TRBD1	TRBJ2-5	CASSQATGLVETQYF	TGCGCCAGCAGCCAAGCGACAGGGCTGGTGGAGACCCAGTACTTC
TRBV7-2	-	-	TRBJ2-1	CASSLRWVSDNSYNEQFF	TGTGCCAGCAGCTTAAGGTGGGTATCGGACAACTCCTACAATGAGCAGTTCTTC
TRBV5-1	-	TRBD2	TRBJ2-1	CASSPIAGVLNEQFF	TGCGCCAGCAGCCCTATAGCGGGGGTCCTGAATGAGCAGTTCTTC
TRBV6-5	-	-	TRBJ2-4	CASSYSSGRVNIQYF	TGTGCCAGCAGTTACTCTTCGGGAAGAGTAAACATTCAGTACTTC
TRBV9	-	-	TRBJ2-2	CASSAIGVNTGELFF	TGTGCCAGCAGCGCGATAGGGGTAAACACCGGGGAGCTGTTTTTT
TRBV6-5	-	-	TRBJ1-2	CASSYSSGNGYTF	TGTGCCAGCAGTTACTCGTCAGGGAATGGCTACACCTTC
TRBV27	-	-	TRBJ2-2	CASCLNSDTGELFF	TGTGCCAGCTGCCTGAATAGCGACACCGGGGAGCTGTTTTTT
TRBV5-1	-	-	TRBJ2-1	CASSLHDNEQFF	TGCGCCAGCAGCTTGCATGACAATGAGCAGTTCTTC